This T cell receptor (beta chain) comes out of a study of T cell responses to AZD1222 COVID-19 vaccine. The CDR3 totals 16 residues. The V gene lost 1 base and the J gene lost 5 bases, with 14 bases spanning the gap. Per the germline V gene, CDR1 is SGHVS and CDR2 is FQNEAQ. Method: immunoSEQ multiplex PCR; TCRdb's copy keeps in-frame clones and lacks some. This table holds tens of thousands of clones, 65% to 85% found once. Study-wide points: Baseline seropositivity occurred in only 5 or 6 AZD1222 recipients. Repertoires were obtained solely post-peak T cell response. The study found Spike-specific TCR breadth and depth rose after two AZD1222 doses.

With regard to this clone: What it binds is not known.

Second doses that came at about 4 or about 12 weeks were put together. Source: peripheral blood, taken 28 days after the second AZD1222 dose. This sequence was found in an adult who received the AZD1222 COVID-19 vaccine. The chain carries TRBV7-8 and TRBJ2-2; D remains unclear. CDR3 DNA sequence: TGTGCCAGCAGCTTAGTTGTGGGGATTGGGACCGGGGAGCTGTTTTTT. It specifies CASSLVVGIGTGELFF.